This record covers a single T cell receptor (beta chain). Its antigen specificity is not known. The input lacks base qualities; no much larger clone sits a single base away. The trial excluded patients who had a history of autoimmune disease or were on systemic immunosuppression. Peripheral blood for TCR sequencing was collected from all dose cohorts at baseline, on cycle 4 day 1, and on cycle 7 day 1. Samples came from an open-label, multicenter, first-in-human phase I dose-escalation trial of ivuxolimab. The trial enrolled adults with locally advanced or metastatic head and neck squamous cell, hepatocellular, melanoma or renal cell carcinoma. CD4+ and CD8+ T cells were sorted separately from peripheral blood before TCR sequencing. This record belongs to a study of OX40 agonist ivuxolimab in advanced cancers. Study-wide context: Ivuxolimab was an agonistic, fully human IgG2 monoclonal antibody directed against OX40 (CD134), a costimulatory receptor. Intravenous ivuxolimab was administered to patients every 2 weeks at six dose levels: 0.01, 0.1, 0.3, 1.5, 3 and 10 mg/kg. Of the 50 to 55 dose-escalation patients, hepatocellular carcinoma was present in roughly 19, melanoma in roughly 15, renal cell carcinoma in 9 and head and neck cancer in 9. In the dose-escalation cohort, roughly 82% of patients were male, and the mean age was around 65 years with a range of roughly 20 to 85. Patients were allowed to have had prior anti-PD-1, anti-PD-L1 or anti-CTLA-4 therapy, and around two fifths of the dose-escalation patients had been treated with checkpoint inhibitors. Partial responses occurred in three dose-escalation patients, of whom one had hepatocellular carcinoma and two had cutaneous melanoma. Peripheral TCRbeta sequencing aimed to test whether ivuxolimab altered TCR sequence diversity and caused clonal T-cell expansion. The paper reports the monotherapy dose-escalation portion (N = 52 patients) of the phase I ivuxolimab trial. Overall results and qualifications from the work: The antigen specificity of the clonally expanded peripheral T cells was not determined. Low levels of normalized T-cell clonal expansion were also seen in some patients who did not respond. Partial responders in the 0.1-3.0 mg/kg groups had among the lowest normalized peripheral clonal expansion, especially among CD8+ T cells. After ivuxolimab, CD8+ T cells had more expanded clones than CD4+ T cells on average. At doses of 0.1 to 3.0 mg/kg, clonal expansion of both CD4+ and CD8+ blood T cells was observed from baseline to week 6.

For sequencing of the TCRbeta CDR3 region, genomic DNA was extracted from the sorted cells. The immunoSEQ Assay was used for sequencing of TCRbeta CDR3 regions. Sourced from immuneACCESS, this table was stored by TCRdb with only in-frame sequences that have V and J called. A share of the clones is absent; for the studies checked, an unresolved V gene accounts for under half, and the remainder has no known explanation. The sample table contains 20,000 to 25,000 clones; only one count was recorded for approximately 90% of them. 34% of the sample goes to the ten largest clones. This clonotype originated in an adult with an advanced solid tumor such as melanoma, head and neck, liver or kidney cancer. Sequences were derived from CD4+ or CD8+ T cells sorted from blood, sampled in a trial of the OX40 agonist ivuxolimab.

CDR3 reads: CASSPLHDSYEQYF. The nucleotide sequence reads as follows: TGTGCCAGCAGTCCATTGCATGACTCCTACGAGCAGTACTTC. The sequence joins TRBV28 to TRBJ2-7, with no confident D gene call. Its CDR3 holds 14 amino acids, cysteine through phenylalanine. The only DNA kept is the CDR3, 42 bases in frame from the first base. For CDR1 and CDR2, the germline V gene lists MDHEN and SYDVKM. Cut back by 5 bases and 0 bases, the V and J ends lie 11 bases apart.